Presented here are 4 T cell receptor beta chains from one specimen sequenced in a study of blood T cell repertoires in COVID-19. TCRdb keeps only in-frame clones here, not all; method: immunoSEQ multiplex PCR. The sample holds more than 50,000 clones; approximately 80% are singletons and the top ten take 40% to 45%. The sequenced sample consisted of peripheral blood. These receptors were collected from a man aged 65 to 85 with active or convalescent COVID-19.

The chain is built from TRBV28 and TRBJ1-1, with D possibly being TRBD1 (5 bases). CDR3 size: 14 residues. Germline V lookup: CDR1 MDHEN, CDR2 SYDVKM. Deletions cut 5 bases from V and 3 bases from J, with 13 bases between. CDR3 in amino acids: CASSTLGLDTEAFF. CDR3 sequence (DNA): TGTGCCAGCAGTACTCTGGGGCTCGACACTGAAGCTTTCTTT.

This clone was seen a single time. CDR3: CASSLALVSYNEQFF. CDR3 DNA sequence: TGTGCCAGCAGCTTAGCTCTAGTCTCCTACAATGAGCAGTTCTTC. The chain joins TRBV7-2 to TRBJ2-1; D remains unclear. Germline assignment: CDR1 SGHTA and CDR2 FQGNSA. CDR3 length: 15 residues. The V end lost 0 bases, the J end lost 0 bases, and 6 bases lay between the germline ends.

This chain uses TRBV5-1 with TRBJ1-4, with D possibly TRBD1 on 6 matching bases. The CDR3 runs 14 residues. Deletions cut 4 bases from V and 3 bases from J, with 10 bases between. Germline values: CDR1 SGHRS, CDR2 YFSETQ. The CDR3 reads CASSAGVSNEKLFF. CDR3 bases: TGCGCCAGCAGCGCAGGGGTGTCTAATGAAAAACTGTTTTTT.

This clone is a singleton in its sample. The CDR3 DNA sequence: TGTGCCACCAGTGATCCCTGGACAGGGGGCGAGCAGTACTTC. It is translated as CATSDPWTGGEQYF. V usage is TRBV24-1 and J usage is TRBJ2-7, with 10 nucleotides matching TRBD1. With V trimmed by 3 bases and J by 6 bases, 4 bases remained unmatched. The CDR3 runs 14 residues. CDR1 and CDR2 from the germline V gene are KGHDR and SFDVKD.